The 30 T cell receptor beta chains presented below share a single source sample, sequenced in a study of blood T cell repertoires in COVID-19. Clones were read by immunoSEQ multiplex PCR, and TCRdb kept only the in-frame ones, dropping some. This sample carries some 280,000 clones, around four fifths of them seen once, and the ten largest clones take 4.1%. The sequenced sample was peripheral blood. These receptors came from a woman between 50 and 59 years old with active or convalescent COVID-19.

This chain connects TRBV11-2 to TRBJ1-1, with D unresolved. Germline V gene lookup returns CDR1 SGHAT and CDR2 FQNNGV. V was trimmed by 2 bases and J by 2 bases, leaving 6 bases between them. The CDR3 sequence is 13 residues long. CDR3 loop: CASSLTANTEAFF. CDR3 nucleotide sequence: TGTGCCAGCAGCTTAACAGCTAACACTGAAGCTTTCTTT.

CDR3 nucleotide sequence: TGTGCCAGCAGTCCTTCCAGGGTGAGGTCACCCCTCCACTTT. Its translation: CASSPSRVRSPLHF. The gene calls are TRBV28 and TRBJ1-6, with D possibly TRBD1 on 5 matching bases. This CDR3 region has 14 residues. Trimming took off 5 bases at V and 10 bases at J, with 15 bases between the two ends. CDR1 and CDR2 from the germline V gene are MDHEN and SYDVKM.

The gene calls are TRBV7-8 and TRBJ2-7; 9 bases are shared with TRBD1. The CDR3 is 17 amino acids. CDR1 and CDR2 (germline): SGHVS, FQNEAQ. V lost 2 bases to trimming and J lost 2 bases; unmatched junction nucleotides: 10. The CDR3 sequence is CASSLLLGQGKTYEQYF. The CDR3 DNA reads as TGTGCCAGCAGCTTACTACTCGGACAGGGGAAAACCTACGAGCAGTACTTC.

DNA of the CDR3: TGTGCCAGCAGTGAAGAATCTTACAATGAGCAGTTCTTC. This gives the protein CASSEESYNEQFF. The gene calls are TRBV6-1 and TRBJ2-1; D gene uncertain. Trimming stripped 1 base from V and 4 bases from J, with 5 bases between. Germline values: CDR1 MNHNS, CDR2 SASEGT. The CDR3 spans 13 residues.

V usage is TRBV4-2 and J usage is TRBJ2-5, with TRBD2 matching 11 bases. CDR3 length: 16 residues. CDR1 and CDR2 (germline): LGHNA, YNFKEQ. The V and J ends lost 4 bases and 3 bases, in that order; junction bases with no gene match: 7. The CDR3 sequence is CASSRGDSGREETQYF. CDR3 sequence (DNA): TGTGCCAGCAGCCGGGGGGATAGCGGGAGGGAAGAGACCCAGTACTTC.

This clone was observed once. The chain joins TRBV28 to TRBJ1-1; D call uncertain. This CDR3 is 13 amino acids long. V lost 4 bases, J lost 4 bases, and 10 bases lay in between. Germline lookup yields CDR1 MDHEN and CDR2 SYDVKM. The CDR3 is CASSSSGFTEAFF. Written as DNA, the CDR3 is TGTGCCAGCAGTTCGAGCGGGTTCACTGAAGCTTTCTTT.

This rearrangement joins TRBV4-2 to TRBJ2-5; possible D gene TRBD2, 7 bases. This CDR3 has 14 amino acids. V was pared by 3 bases and J by 4 bases, with 12 bases between. Germline CDR1 is LGHNA and CDR2 is YNFKEQ. CDR3 nucleotide sequence: TGTGCCAGCAGCCATTGGGGAGGGGGAGAGACCCAGTACTTC. It translates to CASSHWGGGETQYF.

The chain carries TRBV20-1 and TRBJ2-1; unclear D gene. Deletions cut 6 bases from V and 6 bases from J, with 6 bases between. Per the germline V gene, CDR1 is DFQATT and CDR2 is SNEGSKA (reference sequence). CDR3 size: 10 residues. The CDR3 region has the DNA TGCAGTGCGAGGAGCAATGAGCAGTTCTTC. It specifies CSARSNEQFF.

This clone was detected a few times. CDR3 protein: CASSRQGAREKLFF. The CDR3 nucleotides are TGTGCCAGCTCACGCCAGGGGGCTCGTGAAAAACTGTTTTTT. The rearrangement joins TRBV18 to TRBJ1-4; 8 bases agree with TRBD1. V gave up 4 bases and J gave up 7 bases; unmatched junction bases: 5. Per the germline V gene, CDR1 is KGHSH and CDR2 is LQKENI. The CDR3 totals 14 residues.

The rearrangement links TRBV28 to TRBJ1-2; a weak D match, TRBD1 (5 bases). Germline values: CDR1 MDHEN, CDR2 SYDVKM. Trimming shortened V by 8 bases and J by 8 bases, and 21 bases separated the two germline ends. The CDR3 is 14 residues long. CDR3 nucleotides: TGTGCCAGCGTTGGGGGGACGGTCCCCGGCGGCTACACCTTC. The encoded protein is CASVGGTVPGGYTF.

The rearrangement links TRBV28 to TRBJ1-2, with D possibly TRBD1 on 6 matching bases. CDR3 length: 16 residues. Trimming shortened V by 6 bases and J by 1 base, and 18 bases separated the two germline ends. Germline V CDR1 and CDR2: MDHEN, SYDVKM. The CDR3 DNA reads as TGTGCCAGCAGCCCCGGGACATATACTCTTAACTATGGCTACACCTTC. Its translation is CASSPGTYTLNYGYTF.

The chain combines TRBV19 with TRBJ1-2; 9 bases line up with TRBD1. This CDR3 comprises 14 residues. Germline CDR1 is LNHDA and CDR2 is SQIVND (reference sequence). The junction had 8 bases not matched to a gene; V was cut back by 6 bases and J by 6 bases. This chain's CDR3 is CASRGPGQGHGYTF. The CDR3 DNA reads TGTGCCAGTAGGGGACCGGGACAGGGACATGGCTACACCTTC.

The rearrangement links TRBV5-1 to TRBJ2-1, with TRBD2 identical over 9 bases. This CDR3 comprises 15 residues. V gave up 0 bases and J gave up 4 bases; unmatched junction bases: 2. Germline V gives CDR1 SGHRS, CDR2 YFSETQ. The CDR3 DNA reads as TGCGCCAGCAGCTTGGACCTAGCGGGGTACAATGAGCAGTTCTTC. Its protein product is CASSLDLAGYNEQFF. The variable domain in full, with the rest retrieved from reference TRBV5-1 and TRBJ2-1, is KAGVTQTPRYLIKTRGQQVTLSCSPISGHRSVSWYQQTPGQGLQFLFEYFSETQRNKGNFPGRFSGRQFSNSRSEMNVSTLELGDSALYLCASSLDLAGYNEQFFGPGTRLTVL.

This rearrangement joins TRBV19 to TRBJ1-6, with 8 nucleotides matching TRBD1. Per the germline V gene, CDR1 is LNHDA and CDR2 is SQIVND (reference sequence). After removal of 6 bases from V and 7 bases from J, the junction contained 8 bases not matched to a gene. The CDR3 consists of 15 residues. DNA of the CDR3: TGTGCCAGTAGCGAAAGACAGGGGAGGAATTCACCCCTCCACTTT. Protein: CASSERQGRNSPLHF.

The chain is built from TRBV5-1 and TRBJ1-2, with 7 bases identical to TRBD1. This CDR3 has 15 residues. Germline CDR1 SGHRS, CDR2 YFSETQ. J lost 4 bases, V lost 0 bases, and 6 bases had no gene match. CDR3 nucleotides: TGCGCCAGCAGCTTGGGACAGGGTGTCACCTATGGCTACACCTTC. Translated, it gives CASSLGQGVTYGYTF. The full variable domain, its missing parts supplied by reference TRBV5-1 and TRBJ1-2, is KAGVTQTPRYLIKTRGQQVTLSCSPISGHRSVSWYQQTPGQGLQFLFEYFSETQRNKGNFPGRFSGRQFSNSRSEMNVSTLELGDSALYLCASSLGQGVTYGYTFGSGTRLTVV.

The genes are TRBV7-9 and TRBJ2-4; D is uncertain. The germline V gene has CDR1 SEHNR and CDR2 FQNEAQ (reference sequence). Trimming stripped 5 bases from V and 0 bases from J, with 20 bases between. The CDR3 spans 18 residues. In nucleotides, the CDR3 is TGTGCCAGCAGCCCCTACTCGGGTCCCGTTCTAGCCAAAAACATTCAGTACTTC. Its translation is CASSPYSGPVLAKNIQYF.

The chain joins TRBV2 to TRBJ1-2; D call uncertain. V was trimmed by 7 bases and J by 6 bases, leaving 15 bases between them. Germline values: CDR1 SNHLY, CDR2 FYNNEI. The CDR3 totals 13 residues. In DNA form, the CDR3 reads TGTGCCAGCACCGAACGCGGGCTGGATGGCTACACCTTC. Translated: CASTERGLDGYTF.

The chain combines TRBV28 with TRBJ1-2, with TRBD1 identical over 9 bases. With 5 bases clipped from V and 8 bases from J, the junction kept 6 bases outside the gene matches. This CDR3 region has 13 residues. CDR1 is MDHEN and CDR2 is SYDVKM in the germline V gene. Here the CDR3 reads CASSRQGVPGYTF. The CDR3 coding sequence is TGTGCCAGCAGTCGACAGGGGGTGCCCGGCTACACCTTC.

The V and J genes are TRBV9 and TRBJ1-1; 10 nucleotides match TRBD1. V dropped 3 bases and J dropped 3; count of bases not matched to a gene: 5. Germline CDR1 is SGDLS and CDR2 is YYNGEE. The length of the CDR3 is 15 residues. CDR3 nucleotide sequence: TGTGCCAGCAGCGGAAAGGACAGGGGGTACACTGAAGCTTTCTTT. Translating it yields CASSGKDRGYTEAFF.

This clone was seen only once. The genes are TRBV3-1 (or the pseudogene TRBV3-2) and TRBJ1-1; D perhaps matches TRBD1 (6 bases). V was cut by 0 bases and J by 5 bases, with 10 bases left in between. The CDR3 is made up of 14 amino acids. In germline, CDR1 is LGHDT, CDR2 YNNKEL (reference sequence). CDR3 residues: CASSQEWGQTEAFF. The CDR3 DNA follows: TGTGCCAGCAGCCAAGAGTGGGGGCAAACTGAAGCTTTCTTT.

This clone was observed a few times. The rearrangement links TRBV4-1 to TRBJ2-3, with 11 positions matching TRBD2. Trimming removed 3 bases from V and 4 bases from J; junction bases left unmatched: 9. Germline V CDR1 and CDR2: MGHRA, YSYEKL. This CDR3 is built from 17 residues. This CDR3 is CASSQETSGKRADTQYF. In nucleotides, the CDR3 is TGCGCCAGCAGCCAGGAGACTAGCGGGAAGAGGGCAGATACGCAGTATTTT.

The count of this clone is one. The V gene is TRBV28, the J gene TRBJ2-5, with TRBD2 matching over 7 bases. The CDR3 has 13 residues. CDR1 is MDHEN, CDR2 SYDVKM, per germline. Losses at the gene ends were 3 bases for V and 9 bases for J; bases not matched to a gene: 7. The CDR3 spells CASSFGGSVPQYF. Here the CDR3 DNA reads TGTGCCAGCAGTTTTGGCGGGAGCGTGCCCCAGTACTTC. The full variable domain, its missing parts supplied by reference TRBV28 and TRBJ2-5, is DVKVTQSSRYLVKRTGEKVFLECVQDMDHENMFWYRQDPGLGLRLIYFSYDVKMKEKGDIPEGYSVSREKKERFSLILESASTNQTSMYLCASSFGGSVPQYFGPGTRLLVL.

A few counts support this clone. The CDR3, as DNA: TGTGCCAGCAGCTTGGAATGGCCCTCCTACGAGCAGTACTTC. Protein sequence: CASSLEWPSYEQYF. V gene TRBV5-4 combines with J gene TRBJ2-7, with no clear D. Germline V gene sequence: CDR1 SGHNT, CDR2 YYREEE (reference sequence). Trimming pared 0 bases from V and 0 bases from J, leaving 7 bases between. The CDR3 runs to 14 residues.

The rearrangement links TRBV6-5 to TRBJ1-2, with D maybe TRBD1 (6 bases). Germline V gene data show CDR1 as MNHEY and CDR2 as SVGAGI. The length of the CDR3 is 13 residues. V dropped 5 bases and J dropped 5 bases, with 12 bases sitting between them. CDR3 nucleotide sequence: TGTGCCAGCAGTCCAGGGGTCTATTATGGCTACACCTTC. Translation gives CASSPGVYYGYTF.

This chain connects TRBV21-1 to TRBJ2-6; TRBD1 reflects the table's D call only, with no check against the DNA. TRBV21-1 is flagged as a pseudogene. The CDR3 has 19 residues. CDR3 protein: CASSSLVTGRKSGANVLTF. The CDR3 coding sequence is TGTGCCAGCAGCAGTCTGGTGACAGGGAGAAAGTCTGGGGCCAACGTCCTGACTTTC.

In regard to this clone: Other DNA sequences from this sample encode an identical CDR3 as well. This chain joins TRBV5-1 and TRBJ1-5; D remains ambiguous. The germline V and J ends were trimmed by 2 bases and 4 bases, with 10 bases remaining between them. CDR3 length equals 14 residues. From germline, CDR1 is SGHRS and CDR2 YFSETQ. CDR3 protein: CASSLLGGNQPQHF. The CDR3 DNA sequence: TGCGCCAGCAGCTTACTAGGCGGTAATCAGCCCCAGCATTTT. The whole variable domain, filled in from reference TRBV5-1 and TRBJ1-5, reads KAGVTQTPRYLIKTRGQQVTLSCSPISGHRSVSWYQQTPGQGLQFLFEYFSETQRNKGNFPGRFSGRQFSNSRSEMNVSTLELGDSALYLCASSLLGGNQPQHFGDGTRLSIL.

The chain links TRBV6-2 or TRBV6-3 to TRBJ2-7, with D possibly being TRBD2 (5 bases). Germline lookup yields CDR1 MNHEY and CDR2 SVGEGT. Between the trimmed V and J ends, which lost 5 bases and 6 bases, there was a span of 17 bases. This CDR3 spans 14 amino acids. CDR3 in amino acids: CASSRWEFMLEQYF. DNA for the CDR3: TGTGCCAGCAGTAGGTGGGAGTTTATGCTCGAGCAGTACTTC.

This chain links TRBV9 with TRBJ2-1, with TRBD1 matching over 8 bases. V shed 4 bases and J 11 bases; nucleotides not matched to a gene: 5. The germline V gene encodes CDR1 SGDLS and CDR2 YYNGEE. The CDR3 is made up of 12 amino acids. CDR3 region: CASSFRTGQQFF. Here the CDR3 DNA reads TGTGCCAGCAGCTTCCGGACAGGGCAGCAGTTCTTC.

V is TRBV6-5 and J is TRBJ2-2; 8 nucleotides match TRBD2. With 7 bases clipped from V and 5 bases from J, the junction kept 9 bases outside the gene matches. Germline V gene sequence: CDR1 MNHEY, CDR2 SVGAGI. CDR3 size: 15 residues. The CDR3 DNA sequence: TGTGCCAGCAAGGGAAGCGGGAGAGGGACCGGGGAGCTGTTTTTT. Its protein product is CASKGSGRGTGELFF.

This clone was recorded once. The chain recombines TRBV7-3 with TRBJ2-2, with no clear D. CDR3 size: 12 residues. V was clipped by 2 bases and J by 5 bases, with 3 bases between them. Germline V gene lookup returns CDR1 SGHTA and CDR2 FQGTGA. The CDR3 sequence: CASSLRTGELFF. CDR3 bases: TGTGCCAGCAGCTTACGGACCGGGGAGCTGTTTTTT.